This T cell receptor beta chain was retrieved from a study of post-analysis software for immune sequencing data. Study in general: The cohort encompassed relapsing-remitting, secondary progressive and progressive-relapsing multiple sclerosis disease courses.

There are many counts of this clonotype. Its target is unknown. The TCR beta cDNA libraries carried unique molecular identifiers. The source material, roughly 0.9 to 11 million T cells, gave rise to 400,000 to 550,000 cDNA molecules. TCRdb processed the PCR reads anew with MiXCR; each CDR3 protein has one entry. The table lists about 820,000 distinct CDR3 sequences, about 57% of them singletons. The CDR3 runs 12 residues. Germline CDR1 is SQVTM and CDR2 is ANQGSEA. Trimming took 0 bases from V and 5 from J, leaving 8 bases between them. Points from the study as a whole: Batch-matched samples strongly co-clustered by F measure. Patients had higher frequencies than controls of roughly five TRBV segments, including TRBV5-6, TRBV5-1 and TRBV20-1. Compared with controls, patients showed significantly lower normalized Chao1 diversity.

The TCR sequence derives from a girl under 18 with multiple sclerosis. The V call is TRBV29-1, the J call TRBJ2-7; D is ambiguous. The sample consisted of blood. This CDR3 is CSVEEVSNEQYF. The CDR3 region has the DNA TGCAGCGTTGAAGAGGTTAGCAACGAGCAGTACTTC.